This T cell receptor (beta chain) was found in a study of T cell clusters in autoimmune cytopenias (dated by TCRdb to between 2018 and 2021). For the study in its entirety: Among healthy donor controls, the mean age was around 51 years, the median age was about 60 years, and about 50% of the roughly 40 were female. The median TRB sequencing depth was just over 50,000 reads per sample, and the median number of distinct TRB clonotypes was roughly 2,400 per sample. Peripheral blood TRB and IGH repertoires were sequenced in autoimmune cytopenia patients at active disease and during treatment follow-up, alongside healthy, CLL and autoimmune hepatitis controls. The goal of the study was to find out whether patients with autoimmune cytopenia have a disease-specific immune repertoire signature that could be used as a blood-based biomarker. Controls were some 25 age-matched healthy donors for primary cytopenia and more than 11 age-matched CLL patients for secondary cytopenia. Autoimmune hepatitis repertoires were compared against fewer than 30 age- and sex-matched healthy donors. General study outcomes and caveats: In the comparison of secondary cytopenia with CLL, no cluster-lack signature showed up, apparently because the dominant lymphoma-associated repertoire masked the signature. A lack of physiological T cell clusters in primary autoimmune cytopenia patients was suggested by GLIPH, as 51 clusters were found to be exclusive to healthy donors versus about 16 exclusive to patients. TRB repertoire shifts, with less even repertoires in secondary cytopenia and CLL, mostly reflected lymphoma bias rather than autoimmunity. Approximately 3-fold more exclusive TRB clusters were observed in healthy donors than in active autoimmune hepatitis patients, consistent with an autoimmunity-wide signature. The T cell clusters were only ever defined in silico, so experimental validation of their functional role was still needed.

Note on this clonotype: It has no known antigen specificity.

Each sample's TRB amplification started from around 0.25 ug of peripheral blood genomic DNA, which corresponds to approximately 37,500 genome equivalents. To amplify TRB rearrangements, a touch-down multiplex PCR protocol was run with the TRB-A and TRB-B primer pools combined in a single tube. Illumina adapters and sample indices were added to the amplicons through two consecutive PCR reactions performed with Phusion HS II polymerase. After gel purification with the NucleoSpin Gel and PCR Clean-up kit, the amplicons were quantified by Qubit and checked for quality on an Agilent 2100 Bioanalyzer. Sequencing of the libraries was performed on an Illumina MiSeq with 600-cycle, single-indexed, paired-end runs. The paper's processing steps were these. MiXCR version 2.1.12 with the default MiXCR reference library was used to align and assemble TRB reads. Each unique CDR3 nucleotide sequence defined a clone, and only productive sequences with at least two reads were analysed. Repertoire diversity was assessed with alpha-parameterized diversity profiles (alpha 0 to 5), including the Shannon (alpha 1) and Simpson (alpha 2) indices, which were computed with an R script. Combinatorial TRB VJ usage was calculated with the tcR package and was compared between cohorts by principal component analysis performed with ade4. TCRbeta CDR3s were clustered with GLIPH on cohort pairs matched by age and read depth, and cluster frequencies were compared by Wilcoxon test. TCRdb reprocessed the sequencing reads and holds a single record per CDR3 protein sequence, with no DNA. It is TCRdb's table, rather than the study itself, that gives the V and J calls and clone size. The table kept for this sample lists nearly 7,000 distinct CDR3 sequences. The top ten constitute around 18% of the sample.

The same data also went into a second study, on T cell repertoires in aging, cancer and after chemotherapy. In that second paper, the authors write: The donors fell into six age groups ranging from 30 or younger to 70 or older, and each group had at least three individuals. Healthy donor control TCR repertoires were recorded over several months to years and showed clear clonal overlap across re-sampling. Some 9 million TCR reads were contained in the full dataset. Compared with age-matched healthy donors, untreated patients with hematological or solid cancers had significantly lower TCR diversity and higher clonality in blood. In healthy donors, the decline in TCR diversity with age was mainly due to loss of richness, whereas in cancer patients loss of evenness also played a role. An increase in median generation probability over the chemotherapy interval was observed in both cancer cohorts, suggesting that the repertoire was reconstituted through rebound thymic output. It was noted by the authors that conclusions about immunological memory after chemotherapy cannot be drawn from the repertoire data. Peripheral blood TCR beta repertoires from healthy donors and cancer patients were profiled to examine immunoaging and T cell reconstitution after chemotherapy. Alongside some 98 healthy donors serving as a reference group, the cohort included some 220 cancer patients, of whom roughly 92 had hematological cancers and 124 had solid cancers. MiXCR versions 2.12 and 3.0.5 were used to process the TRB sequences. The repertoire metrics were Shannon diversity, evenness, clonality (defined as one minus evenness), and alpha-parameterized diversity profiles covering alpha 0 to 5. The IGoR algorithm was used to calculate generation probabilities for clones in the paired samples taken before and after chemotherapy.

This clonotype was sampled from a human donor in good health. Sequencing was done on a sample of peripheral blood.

The CDR3 corresponds to CASSLEGFFVETQYF. The chain is made from TRBV6-1 and TRBJ2-5; absent DNA, TCRdb's TRBD2 call cannot be checked. The CDR3 sequence holds 15 residues, the cysteine and phenylalanine included. DNA is not recorded here. Sequences MNHNS (CDR1) and SASEGT (CDR2) are obtained from the germline V gene.